This T cell receptor (beta chain) comes out of a study of cytomegalovirus exposure and HLA in healthy donors. Whole-study context: Researchers found that about 84% of 300 to 450 genotyped donors fell within the Caucasian-associated ancestry cluster.

60 Vbeta and 13 Jbeta primers were used in PCR. Here immunoSEQ multiplex PCR was the method, and the copy in TCRdb shows in-frame clones only, minus some. Of 95,000 to 100,000 clones listed, roughly 71% were seen once; the top ten hold about 9.4%. Per the germline V gene, CDR1 is MDHEN and CDR2 is SYDVKM. V dropped 4 bases and J dropped 4 bases, with 8 bases sitting between them. The CDR3 is 12 amino acids. The clonotype comes from a man aged 50-59 years in good health and CMV-seronegative. This chain links TRBV28 with TRBJ2-7, with no clear D. The sample consisted of PBMCs. In DNA form, the CDR3 reads TGTGCCAGCAGTTCTGACATGTACGAGCAGTACTTC. Protein sequence: CASSSDMYEQYF.